This TCR beta chain is from a study of human T cells and chemical hapten exposure. The study used a library that attached unique molecular identifiers to individual cDNA molecules. One entry per CDR3 protein results from TCRdb running MiXCR on the RACE reads. The sample consists of around 120,000 distinct CDR3 sequences, 13% of them appearing once. The CDR3 contains 14 residues. Germline V gives CDR1 MDHEN, CDR2 SYDVKM. Trimming cost V 10 bases and J 2 bases, with 16 bases left between them. This clonotype was counted ten times or more. Its matching antigen is unknown. Findings and caveats of the study: Significantly greater numbers of large CDR3 similarity clusters came from expanded TCRs than from controls.

Time point indicated: pre-sensitization, week 0. The treatment denotes: therapeutic diphenylcyclopropenone sensitization with weekly scalp DPC. Unfractionated whole blood was the source of the extracted total RNA. This specimen consisted of whole blood, obtained in connection with sensitization to the hapten diphenylcyclopropenone (DPC). This TCR was sampled from a woman aged 18-29 years with alopecia areata. Some clones in this sample may be carry-over from other donors' samples. The chain employs TRBV28 and TRBJ2-3, with D possibly TRBD2 on 6 matching bases. The CDR3 nucleotides are TGTGCCACTGGCCGGGACTTAGTCACAGATACGCAGTATTTT. Translating it yields CATGRDLVTDTQYF.